This TCR beta chain was sequenced for a study of shared clonotypes between healthy human individuals. Study results and limitations: With few donors, the genetic and exposure-history diversity represented was limited.

As to this clone: Its target is unknown.

Germline assignment: CDR1 SGDLS and CDR2 YYNGEE. There are 15 residues in the CDR3. V trimming: 0 bases; J trimming: 6 bases; junction bases outside the gene matches: 5. Donors comprised only Caucasian adults living in Nashville, Tennessee. The data were produced by immunoSEQ multiplex PCR, yet TCRdb's version contains in-frame clones alone and is incomplete. The sample consists of about 690,000 clones, about 90% of them appearing once. The sequence was collected from a man aged 18 to 35 in good health. Some clones in this sample may be carry-over from other donors' samples. Sequenced sample: memory CD8+ T cells from PBMCs. The sample's subset: CD45RO+ cells pooled with CCR7-negative TemRA cells. The chain joins TRBV9 to TRBJ2-1, with TRBD2 identical over 8 bases. The CDR3 region has the DNA TGTGCCAGCAGCGTAGGTGGCGGGAGGTTCAATGAGCAGTTCTTC. Protein: CASSVGGGRFNEQFF.